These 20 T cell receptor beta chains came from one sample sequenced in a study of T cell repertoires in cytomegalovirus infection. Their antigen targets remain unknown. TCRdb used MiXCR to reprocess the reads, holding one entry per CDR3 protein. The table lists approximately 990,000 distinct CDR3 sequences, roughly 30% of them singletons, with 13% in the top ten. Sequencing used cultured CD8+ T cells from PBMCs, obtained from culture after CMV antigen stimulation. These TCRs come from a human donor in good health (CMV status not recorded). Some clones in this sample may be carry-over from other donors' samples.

CDR3 nucleotides: TGTGCCAGCAGCTTAAGCGAAAACCGGGACTACGAGCAGTACGTC. Translating gives CASSLSENRDYEQYV. The chain links TRBV7-4 to TRBJ2-7; a possible D gene is TRBD2 (5 bases). The CDR3 extends over 15 amino acids. Germline-derived CDR1 and CDR2 are SGHVT and SQSDAQ. V was pared by 2 bases and J by 3 bases, with 14 bases between.

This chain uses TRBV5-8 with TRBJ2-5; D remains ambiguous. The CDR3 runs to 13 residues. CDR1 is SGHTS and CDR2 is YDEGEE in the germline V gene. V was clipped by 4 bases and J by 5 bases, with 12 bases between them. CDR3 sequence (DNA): TGTGCCAGCAGCATGGTCGCTCCGGAGACCCAGTACTTC. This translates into CASSMVAPETQYF.

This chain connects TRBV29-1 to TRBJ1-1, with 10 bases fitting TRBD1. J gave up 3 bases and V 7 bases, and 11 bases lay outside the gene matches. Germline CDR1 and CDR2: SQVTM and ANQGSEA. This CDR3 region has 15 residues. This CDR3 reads CSGLGTGVTYTEAFF. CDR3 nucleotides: TGCAGCGGGCTCGGGACAGGGGTTACGTACACTGAAGCTTTCTTT.

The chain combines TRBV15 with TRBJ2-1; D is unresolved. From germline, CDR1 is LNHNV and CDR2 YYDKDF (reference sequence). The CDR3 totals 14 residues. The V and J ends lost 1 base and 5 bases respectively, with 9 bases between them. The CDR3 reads CATSRGLPDNEQFF. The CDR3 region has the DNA TGTGCCACCAGCAGAGGTCTACCAGACAATGAGCAGTTCTTC.

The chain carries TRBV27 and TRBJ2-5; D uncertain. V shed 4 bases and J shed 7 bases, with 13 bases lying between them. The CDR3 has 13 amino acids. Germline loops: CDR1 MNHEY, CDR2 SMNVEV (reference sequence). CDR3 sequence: CASSSRLDGTQYF. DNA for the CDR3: TGTGCCAGCAGTTCCCGGCTAGATGGGACCCAGTACTTC.

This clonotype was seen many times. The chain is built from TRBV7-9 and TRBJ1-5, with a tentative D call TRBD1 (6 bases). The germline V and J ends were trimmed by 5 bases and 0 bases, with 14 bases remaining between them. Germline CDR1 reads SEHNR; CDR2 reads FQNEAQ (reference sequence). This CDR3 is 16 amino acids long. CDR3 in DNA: TGTGCCAGCAGCGCTCGACAGGAGGATAGCAATCAGCCCCAGCATTTT. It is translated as CASSARQEDSNQPQHF.

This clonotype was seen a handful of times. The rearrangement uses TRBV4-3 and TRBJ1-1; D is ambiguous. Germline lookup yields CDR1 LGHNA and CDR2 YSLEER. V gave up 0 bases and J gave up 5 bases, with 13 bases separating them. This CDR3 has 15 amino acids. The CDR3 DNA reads TGCGCCAGCAGCCAAGATGGCGTGGCCGAGACTGAAGCTTTCTTT. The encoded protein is CASSQDGVAETEAFF.

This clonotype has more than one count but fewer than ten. The CDR3 sequence: CASMGPGTGTSTGELFF. The CDR3 coding sequence is TGTGCCAGCATGGGTCCAGGGACCGGGACTTCCACCGGGGAGCTGTTTTTT. V gene TRBV2 combines with J gene TRBJ2-2; possible D gene TRBD2, 6 bases. V dropped 7 bases and J dropped 4 bases, with 22 bases sitting between them. Germline V gene lookup returns CDR1 SNHLY and CDR2 FYNNEI. The CDR3 is 17 residues long.

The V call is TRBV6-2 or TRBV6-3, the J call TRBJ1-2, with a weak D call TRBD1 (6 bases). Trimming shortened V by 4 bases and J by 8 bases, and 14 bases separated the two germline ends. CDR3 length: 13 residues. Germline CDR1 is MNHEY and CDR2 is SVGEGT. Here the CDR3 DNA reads TGTGCCAGCAGTTCGGACAGAAAGGCCGGCTACACCTTC. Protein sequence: CASSSDRKAGYTF.

The CDR3 loop reads CASTPLGGPEAFF. In nucleotides, the CDR3 is TGTGCCAGCACCCCCCTCGGAGGGCCTGAAGCTTTCTTT. The gene calls are TRBV12-3 or TRBV12-4 and TRBJ1-1, with D unclear. V dropped 7 bases and J dropped 6 bases, with 15 bases sitting between them. The CDR3 is 13 amino acids.

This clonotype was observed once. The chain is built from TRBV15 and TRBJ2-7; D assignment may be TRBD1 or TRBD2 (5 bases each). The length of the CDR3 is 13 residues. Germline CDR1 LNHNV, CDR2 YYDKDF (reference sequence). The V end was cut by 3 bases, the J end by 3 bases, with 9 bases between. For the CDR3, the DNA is TGTGCCACCAGCAGTGTGAGGGGCTACGAGCAGTACTTC. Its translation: CATSSVRGYEQYF.

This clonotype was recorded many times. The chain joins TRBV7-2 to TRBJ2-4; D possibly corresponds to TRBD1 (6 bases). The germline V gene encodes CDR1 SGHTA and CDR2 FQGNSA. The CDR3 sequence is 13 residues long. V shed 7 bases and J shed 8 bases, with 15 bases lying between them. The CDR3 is CASMASPGDIQYF. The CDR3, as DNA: TGTGCCAGCATGGCCAGTCCAGGGGACATTCAGTACTTC.

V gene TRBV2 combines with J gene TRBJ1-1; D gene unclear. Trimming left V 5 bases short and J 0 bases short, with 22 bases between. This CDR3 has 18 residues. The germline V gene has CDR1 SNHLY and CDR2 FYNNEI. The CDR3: CASSMVAPFHSMNTEAFF. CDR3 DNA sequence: TGTGCCAGCAGTATGGTCGCCCCGTTCCACAGCATGAACACTGAAGCTTTCTTT.

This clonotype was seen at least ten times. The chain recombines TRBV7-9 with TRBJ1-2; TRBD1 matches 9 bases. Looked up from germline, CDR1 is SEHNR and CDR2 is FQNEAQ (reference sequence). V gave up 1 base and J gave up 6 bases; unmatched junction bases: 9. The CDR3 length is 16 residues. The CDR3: CASSLVLQGASNGYTF. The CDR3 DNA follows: TGTGCCAGCAGCTTAGTATTACAGGGGGCGTCCAATGGCTACACCTTC.

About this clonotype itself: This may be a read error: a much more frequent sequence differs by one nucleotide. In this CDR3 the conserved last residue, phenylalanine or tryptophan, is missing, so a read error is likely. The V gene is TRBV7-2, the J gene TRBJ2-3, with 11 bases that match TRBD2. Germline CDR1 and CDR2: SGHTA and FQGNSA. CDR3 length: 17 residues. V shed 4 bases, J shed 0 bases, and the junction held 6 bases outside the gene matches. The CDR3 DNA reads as TGTGCCAGCAGCTGGGTAGCGGGGGGGCCGAGCACAGATACGCAGTATTCT. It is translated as CASSWVAGGPSTDTQYS.

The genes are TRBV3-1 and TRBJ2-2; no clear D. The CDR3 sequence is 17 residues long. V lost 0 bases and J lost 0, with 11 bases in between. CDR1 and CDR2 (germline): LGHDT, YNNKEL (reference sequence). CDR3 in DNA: TGTGCCAGCAGCCAAGATTTACGCGACTCGAACACCGGGGAGCTGTTTTTT. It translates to CASSQDLRDSNTGELFF.

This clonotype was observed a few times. CDR3 protein: CASTGARGGYTF. The CDR3 DNA reads TGTGCCAGCACCGGGGCCCGAGGGGGCTACACCTTC. The genes are TRBV27 and TRBJ1-2, with TRBD1 as a possible D gene (5 bases). Per germline, CDR1 MNHEY and CDR2 SMNVEV (reference sequence). CDR3 length: 12 amino acids. The V end was cut by 7 bases, the J end by 8 bases, with 14 bases between.

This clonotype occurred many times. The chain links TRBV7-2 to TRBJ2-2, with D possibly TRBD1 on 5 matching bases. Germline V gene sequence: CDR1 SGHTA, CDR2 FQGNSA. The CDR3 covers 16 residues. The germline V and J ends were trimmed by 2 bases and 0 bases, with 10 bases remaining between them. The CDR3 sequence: CASSLRGPSNTGELFF. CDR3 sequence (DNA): TGTGCCAGCAGCTTAAGGGGTCCCTCGAACACCGGGGAGCTGTTTTTT.

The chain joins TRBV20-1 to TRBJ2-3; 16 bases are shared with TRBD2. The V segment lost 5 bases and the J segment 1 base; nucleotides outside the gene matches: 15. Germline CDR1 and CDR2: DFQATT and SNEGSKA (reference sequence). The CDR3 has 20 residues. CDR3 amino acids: CSAPVYAGTSGGAGTDTQYF. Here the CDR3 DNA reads TGCAGTGCTCCCGTCTATGCCGGGACTAGCGGGGGGGCCGGCACAGATACGCAGTATTTT.

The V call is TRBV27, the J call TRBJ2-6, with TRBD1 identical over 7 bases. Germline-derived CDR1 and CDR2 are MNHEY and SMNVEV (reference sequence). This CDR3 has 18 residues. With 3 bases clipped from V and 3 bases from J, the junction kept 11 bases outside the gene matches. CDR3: CASSLLGTALFGANVLTF. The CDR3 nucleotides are TGTGCCAGCAGTTTGCTCGGGACAGCTCTCTTTGGGGCCAACGTCCTGACTTTC.